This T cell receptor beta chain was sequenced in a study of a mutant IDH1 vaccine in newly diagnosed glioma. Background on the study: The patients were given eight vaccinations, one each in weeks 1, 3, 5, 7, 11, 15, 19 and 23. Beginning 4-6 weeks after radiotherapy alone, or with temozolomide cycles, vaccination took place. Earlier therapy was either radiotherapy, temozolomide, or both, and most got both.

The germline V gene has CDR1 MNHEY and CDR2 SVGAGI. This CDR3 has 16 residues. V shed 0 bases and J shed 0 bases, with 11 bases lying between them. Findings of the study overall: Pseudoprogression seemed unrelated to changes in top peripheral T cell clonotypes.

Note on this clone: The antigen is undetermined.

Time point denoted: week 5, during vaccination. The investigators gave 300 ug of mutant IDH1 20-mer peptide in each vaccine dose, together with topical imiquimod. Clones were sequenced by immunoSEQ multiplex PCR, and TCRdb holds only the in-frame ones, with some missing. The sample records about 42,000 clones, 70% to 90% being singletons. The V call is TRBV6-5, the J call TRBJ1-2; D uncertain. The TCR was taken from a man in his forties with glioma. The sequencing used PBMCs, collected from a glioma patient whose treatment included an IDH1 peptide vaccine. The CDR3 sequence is CASSYSYRLANYGYTF. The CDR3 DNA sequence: TGTGCCAGCAGTTACTCGTACCGGCTAGCTAACTATGGCTACACCTTC.